The T cell receptor beta chain under discussion was sequenced for a study of tumor-infiltrating lymphocytes in primary liver carcinoma (dated by TCRdb to about 2017). With respect to the entire study: The five patients, three men and two women aged 30 to 69 years, had hepatocellular carcinoma (four) or combined HCC and intrahepatic cholangiocarcinoma (one). The five patients had tumors staged T1-T3 N0M0, with maximum diameters ranging from roughly 4 to 10 cm. Each sample produced about 3.5 to 8 million productive TCRbeta reads, and read depth showed no significant difference between tissue types. For each liver tumor, the study sampled five regions along with adjacent normal tissue and blood, and applied TCRbeta repertoire sequencing, expression microarrays and whole-exome sequencing. TCRbeta repertoire sequencing covered 35 specimens from 5 patients: roughly 25 tumor regions, 5 adjacent noncancerous liver tissues and 5 peripheral blood samples. The roughly 27 tumor region samples were profiled with Agilent mRNA microarrays so that TCRbeta repertoire diversity could be related to the local molecular phenotype. Technical replicate repertoires showed high reproducibility, with mean shared-clone rates around 0.9 and correlation coefficients above 0.95. The paper's findings and limits, for the study overall: Only a few patients were included in the study, and the authors note that the findings should be validated in a larger study. Bulk unsorted samples precluded comparing CD4+ and CD8+ T cell repertoires. Only the TCR beta chain was sequenced, which likely underestimates true repertoire diversity because unpaired alpha chains were not captured. Only roughly 7-25% of top clones appeared in all five regions of a tumor, which suggests that tumor-infiltrating T cells are spatially heterogeneous. Consistent with antigen-driven expansion, pairs of tumor regions showed higher repertoire overlap (mean about 36%) than either tumor-adjacent pairs (approximately 17%) or tumor-blood pairs (about 15%). Compared with blood, tumors had a significantly larger share of the repertoire taken up by the top 250 clones (p = 0.039).

Turning to this clonotype: Its recognized antigen is unknown. No clone much larger than this one lies a single base away; base qualities are absent.

Total RNA and DNA were co-extracted without cell sorting from around 20-30 mg of bulk tissue using the AllPrep DNA/RNA mini kit. Between November 2015 and March 2016, 4 or 5 patients in China with histopathologically diagnosed primary liver carcinoma had surgical resection. At the time of sampling, the patients were treatment-naive and had chronic HBV infection. Five spatially separated regions were sampled per tumor: superior, inferior, left-lateral and right-lateral poles, plus the tumor centre. More than 90% viable tumor cells were found by histology in every tumor sample. Pieces of fresh tumor and adjacent tissue were cut in half, with one half kept in RNAlater at -80 degrees C and the other half sent for histology. For this chain, trimming is 4 bases at the V end and 0 bases at the J end, and the number of junction bases without a gene match is 7. The CDR3 has 16 amino acids, counting the end cysteine and phenylalanine. The read is trimmed to its CDR3 DNA, 48 bases read in frame from base 1. From the germline V gene, CDR1 is MDHEN and CDR2 is SYDVKM.

Starting from approximately 0.5 ug total RNA, TCRbeta-specific cDNA was produced by reverse transcription with a constant-region primer and ProtoScript II reverse transcriptase. Three nested multiplex PCR rounds, following a slightly modified ARM-PCR procedure, were used to build the TCRbeta libraries. Each of the first two PCR rounds ran for approximately 10 cycles using multiplex TRBV1-TRBV30 forward primers together with a Cbeta reverse primer. Sample barcodes and Illumina adapters were added in a final 25-cycle PCR with Deep VentR polymerase. Before sequencing, amplicons between 200 and 500 bp were purified from gel using a QIAquick gel extraction kit. An Illumina HiSeq 2500 was used to sequence the TCRbeta amplicons with 250-bp paired-end reads. As for the authors' bioinformatics: To recover full CDR3 sequences, reads were quality-trimmed using Trimmomatic v0.33 and paired reads were then merged using FLASH v1.2.11. V, D and J germline segments were assigned to the rearranged TCRbeta sequences using MiGEC v1.2.1b. Clonotype statistics, along with Shannon-Wiener diversity indices, were calculated using VDJtools v1.0.0. To reduce sampling bias, subsequent analyses other than the diversity analysis used only the 250 most abundant clonotypes in each sample. TCRdb's own reprocessing of the public reads used fastp at Q25 and MiXCR and kept productive beta chains. Each CDR3 protein gets just one entry, which takes the most common genes and DNA from the rows behind it. The V and J calls shown here were made by TCRdb, not taken from the authors' results. This sample gives about 74,000 distinct CDR3 sequences in total; almost 70% of them show up just once. The ten largest account for around a quarter of the sample.

The clonotype was recovered from a man aged 40-50 years with primary liver carcinoma and hepatitis B virus infection. The chain is assembled from TRBV28 and TRBJ2-3; TRBD1 lines up with 7 middle nucleotides. Sequencing was carried out using liver tumor tissue from sampling region 4. In light of the paper, this sample's cell subset or site label describes: tumor region T4, right-lateral pole. The DNA is as follows: TGTGCCAGCAGTTCGTGGACAGGTACTAGCACAGATACGCAGTATTTT. Its amino acids are CASSSWTGTSTDTQYF.